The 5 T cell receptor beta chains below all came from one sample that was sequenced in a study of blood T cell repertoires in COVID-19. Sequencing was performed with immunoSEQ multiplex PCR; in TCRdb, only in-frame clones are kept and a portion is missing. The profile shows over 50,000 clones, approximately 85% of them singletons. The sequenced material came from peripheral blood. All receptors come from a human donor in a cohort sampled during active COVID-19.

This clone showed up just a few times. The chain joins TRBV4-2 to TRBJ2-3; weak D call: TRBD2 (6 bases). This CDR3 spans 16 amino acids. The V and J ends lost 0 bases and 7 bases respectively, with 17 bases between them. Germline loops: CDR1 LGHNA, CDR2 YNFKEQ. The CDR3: CASSQEYPGTPYTQYF. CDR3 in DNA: TGTGCCAGCAGCCAAGAATATCCTGGGACTCCGTATACGCAGTATTTT.

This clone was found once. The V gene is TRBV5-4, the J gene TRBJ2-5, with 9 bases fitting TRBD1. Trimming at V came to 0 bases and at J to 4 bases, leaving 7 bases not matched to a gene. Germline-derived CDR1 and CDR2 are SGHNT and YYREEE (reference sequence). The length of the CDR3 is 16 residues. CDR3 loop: CASSLAGQGIGETQYF. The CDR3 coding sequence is TGTGCCAGCAGCTTGGCGGGACAGGGAATAGGAGAGACCCAGTACTTC.

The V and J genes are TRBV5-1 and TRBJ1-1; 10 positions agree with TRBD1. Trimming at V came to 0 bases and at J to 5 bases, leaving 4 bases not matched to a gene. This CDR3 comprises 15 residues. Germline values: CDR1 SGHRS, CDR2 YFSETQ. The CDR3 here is CASSLAGTGVTEAFF. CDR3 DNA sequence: TGCGCCAGCAGCTTGGCCGGGACAGGGGTAACTGAAGCTTTCTTT.

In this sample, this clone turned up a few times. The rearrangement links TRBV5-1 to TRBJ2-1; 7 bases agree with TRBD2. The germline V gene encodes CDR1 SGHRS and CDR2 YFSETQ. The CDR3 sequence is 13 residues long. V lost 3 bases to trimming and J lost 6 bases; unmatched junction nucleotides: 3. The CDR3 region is CASSSLAVNEQFF. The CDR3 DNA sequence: TGCGCCAGCAGCTCTCTAGCGGTCAATGAGCAGTTCTTC.

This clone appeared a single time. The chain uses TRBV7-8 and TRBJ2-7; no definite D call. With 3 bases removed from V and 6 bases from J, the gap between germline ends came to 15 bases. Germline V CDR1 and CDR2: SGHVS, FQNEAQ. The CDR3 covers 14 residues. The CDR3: CASSFYINPLEQYF. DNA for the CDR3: TGTGCCAGCAGCTTTTACATTAACCCTCTCGAGCAGTACTTC.